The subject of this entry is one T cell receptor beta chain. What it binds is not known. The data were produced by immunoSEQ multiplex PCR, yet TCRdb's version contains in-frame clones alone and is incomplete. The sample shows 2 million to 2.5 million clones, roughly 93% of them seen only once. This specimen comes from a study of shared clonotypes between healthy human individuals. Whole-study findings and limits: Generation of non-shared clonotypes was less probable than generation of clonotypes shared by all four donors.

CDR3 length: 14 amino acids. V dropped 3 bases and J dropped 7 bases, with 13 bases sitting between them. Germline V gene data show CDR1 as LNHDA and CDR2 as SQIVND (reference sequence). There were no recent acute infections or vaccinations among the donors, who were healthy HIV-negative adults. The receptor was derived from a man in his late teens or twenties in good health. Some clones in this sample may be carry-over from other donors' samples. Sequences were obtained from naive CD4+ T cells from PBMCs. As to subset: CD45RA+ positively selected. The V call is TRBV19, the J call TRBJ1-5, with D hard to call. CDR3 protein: CASSIWGSKQPQHF. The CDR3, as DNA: TGTGCCAGTAGTATTTGGGGATCCAAACAGCCCCAGCATTTT.